The present entry profiles one T cell receptor (beta chain) with its context. What it binds is not known. The entry originates in a study of metastatic and nonmetastatic thyroid tumors. Overall study: Repertoire comparisons spanned blood and tumor or nodule tissue from malignant and benign thyroid patients.

Every patient was untreated before thyroid surgery. V lost 6 bases and J lost 1; bases outside the gene matches: 15. CDR3 length: 18 amino acids. CDR1 is MNHEY, CDR2 SMNVEV, per germline (reference sequence). General study results and limits: Patients with malignant thyroid tumors reportedly had significantly higher TCR beta diversity than those with benign nodules, in blood and tumor.

Original data processing: Clinicopathological groups differed in CDR3, with these differences serving to build a distant-metastasis classifier for papillary thyroid cancer. MiXCR was used by TCRdb to re-call the PCR reads. These V and J calls derive from TCRdb rather than the authors' analysis. Of about 69,000 clones in the sample, approximately 15% were seen once. The chain combines TRBV27 with TRBJ2-7; 10 positions agree with TRBD2. This TCR derives from a male donor with papillary thyroid cancer or a benign thyroid nodule (not recorded which). Some clones in this sample may be carry-over from other donors' samples. Sequenced material: blood. CDR3 sequence (DNA): TGTGCCAGCAGGGTGACAGGGGTTAGGACTAGCGGTTCCTACGAGCAGTACTTC. Translation: CASRVTGVRTSGSYEQYF.